One sample yielded the 10 T cell receptor beta chains listed below, sequenced in a study of T cell repertoires in cytomegalovirus infection. TCRdb reprocessed the reads with MiXCR, giving one entry per CDR3 protein. The table includes hundreds of thousands of distinct CDR3 sequences, roughly a third detected once. Their recognized antigens are unknown. This specimen consisted of cultured PBMCs, obtained from culture after CMV antigen stimulation. These receptors were obtained from a human donor in good health (CMV status not recorded). Some clones in this sample may be carry-over from other donors' samples.

This chain connects TRBV19 to TRBJ2-2, with D unresolved. The germline CDR1 and CDR2 sequences are LNHDA and SQIVND (reference sequence). V lost 11 bases and J lost 3, with 13 bases in between. The CDR3 totals 13 residues. CDR3 sequence (DNA): TGTGCCGGCTCACGTGGGGACACCGGGGAGCTGTTTTTT. Translation: CAGSRGDTGELFF.

This chain connects TRBV11-2 to TRBJ2-1; 8 bases fit TRBD2. In germline, CDR1 is SGHAT, CDR2 FQNNGV. J lost 3 bases, V lost 5 bases, and 12 bases had no gene match. The CDR3 has 17 residues. CDR3 in DNA: TGTGCCAGCAGCACTGGGACTAGTGGGTATTACTACAATGAGCAGTTCTTC. Its protein is CASSTGTSGYYYNEQFF.

The chain links TRBV15 to TRBJ2-5, with a tentative D call TRBD1 (6 bases). The CDR3 covers 16 residues. CDR1 LNHNV and CDR2 YYDKDF come from the germline V gene (reference sequence). The V gene lost 0 bases and the J gene lost 0 bases, with 11 bases spanning the gap. DNA of the CDR3: TGTGCCACCAGCAGAGAGACAGGAATGTACCAAGAGACCCAGTACTTC. Amino acid sequence: CATSRETGMYQETQYF.

This clonotype was seen more than once but under ten times. V usage is TRBV23-1 and J usage is TRBJ2-7; a possible D gene is TRBD2 (6 bases). TRBV23-1 belongs to the ORF category, with a function that is uncertain. Trimming cost V 8 bases and J 2 bases, with 22 bases left between them. The CDR3 covers 16 residues. The CDR3 DNA is TGCGCCAGCGTTCCCCGGGAGTCAGGGAAGCCCTACGAGCAGTACTTC. This sequence encodes CASVPRESGKPYEQYF.

This clonotype has a handful of counts. The chain couples TRBV23-1 to TRBJ1-5; a possible D gene is TRBD1 (6 bases). TRBV23-1 is an open reading frame, and its role is uncertain. Trimming pared 1 base from V and 6 bases from J, leaving 13 bases between. The CDR3 length is 15 residues. CDR3 region: CASSQYRAGSQPQHF. Written as DNA, the CDR3 is TGCGCCAGCAGTCAATACAGGGCTGGGAGTCAGCCCCAGCATTTT.

This clonotype was seen a handful of times. The chain employs TRBV7-2 and TRBJ2-7, with 9 bases that match TRBD1. Per the germline V gene, CDR1 is SGHTA and CDR2 is FQGNSA. The CDR3 consists of 13 residues. V lost 5 bases and J lost 6; bases outside the gene matches: 5. The CDR3 is CASSADRGVEQYF. The CDR3 DNA reads TGTGCCAGCAGCGCGGACAGGGGAGTCGAGCAGTACTTC.

The gene calls are TRBV29-1 and TRBJ2-5; D perhaps matches TRBD1 (5 bases). V lost 6 bases and J lost 1, with 12 bases in between. The CDR3 runs 13 residues. Germline V gene lookup returns CDR1 SQVTM and CDR2 ANQGSEA. The CDR3 DNA reads TGCAGCGTGGCTTTTAGGGGCCAAGAGACCCAGTACTTC. It yields the protein CSVAFRGQETQYF.

This clonotype was found a few times. The chain links TRBV5-4 to TRBJ2-3; 7 bases fit TRBD2. V trimming: 6 bases; J trimming: 4 bases; junction bases outside the gene matches: 14. This CDR3 is built from 16 residues. From germline, CDR1 is SGHNT and CDR2 YYREEE (reference sequence). CDR3 protein: CASTGATGGRADTQYF. CDR3 coding DNA: TGTGCCAGCACCGGGGCAACGGGAGGACGTGCAGATACGCAGTATTTT.

V and J are TRBV12-3 or TRBV12-4 and TRBJ1-1, with unresolved D. V dropped 6 bases and J dropped 1 base, with 15 bases sitting between them. The CDR3 covers 15 residues. The CDR3 is CASRFSVMENTEAFF. CDR3 bases: TGTGCCAGCAGGTTTAGTGTGATGGAGAACACTGAAGCTTTCTTT.

The CDR3 DNA is TGCGCCAGCAGCCCTGAGGTTTCGGGACAGGGATATGGCTACACCTTC. Translation: CASSPEVSGQGYGYTF. The genes are TRBV5-1 and TRBJ1-2, with 9 positions matching TRBD1. The CDR3 sequence is 16 residues long. J was trimmed by 5 bases and V by 4 bases; bases with no gene match: 12. Germline CDR1 and CDR2: SGHRS and YFSETQ.